One and the same sample provided the 6 T cell receptor beta chains below, sequenced in a study of T-cell reconstitution after alpha-beta-depleted transplantation in children. Molecular barcoding with unique molecular identifiers was used for the TCRbeta library. TCRdb analysed the PCR reads with MiXCR anew, one entry per CDR3 protein. The data show roughly 120,000 distinct CDR3 sequences, 9% to 12% seen once. Sequencing used PBMCs, obtained before TCRalphabeta/CD19-depleted stem cell transplant. These TCRs come from a boy aged 2 to 10 with acute lymphoblastic leukemia, due to receive a stem cell transplant.

In its sample, this clonotype was seen many times. This chain connects TRBV12-3 or TRBV12-4 to TRBJ2-7; tentatively, D is TRBD1 or TRBD2 (5 bases each). This CDR3 spans 15 amino acids. Trimming took 3 bases from V and 2 from J, leaving 14 bases between them. This CDR3 reads CASSFQTGRAYEQYF. The CDR3 DNA follows: TGTGCCAGCAGTTTTCAGACGGGACGGGCCTACGAGCAGTACTTC.

This clonotype was seen only a few times. The rearrangement links TRBV27 to TRBJ2-3, with D possibly called TRBD1 or TRBD2 (6 bases each). The V end lost 2 bases, the J end lost 2 bases, and 17 bases lay between the germline ends. This CDR3 is 17 amino acids long. The germline CDR1 and CDR2 sequences are MNHEY and SMNVEV (reference sequence). This CDR3 is CASSLARIGGYTDTQYF. CDR3 DNA: TGTGCCAGCAGTTTAGCGAGGATAGGGGGGTACACAGATACGCAGTATTTT.

This clonotype occurred a few times. The chain joins TRBV4-1 to TRBJ1-2; 11 bases are shared with TRBD1. The CDR3 totals 16 residues. Germline CDR1 MGHRA, CDR2 YSYEKL. V dropped 4 bases and J dropped 9; count of bases not matched to a gene: 13. As DNA, the CDR3 is TGCGCCAGCAGCCTTGGGACAGGGGGACCCTCGGCGAGCTACACCTTC. Translating it yields CASSLGTGGPSASYTF.

This chain uses TRBV28 with TRBJ1-1; the D gene is possibly TRBD1 (6 bases). There are 13 residues in the CDR3. Trimming took 8 bases from V and 11 from J, leaving 21 bases between them. Germline V gene data show CDR1 as MDHEN and CDR2 as SYDVKM. The CDR3: CASASTGGRAAFF. The CDR3, as DNA: TGTGCCAGCGCATCAACGGGGGGGCGGGCGGCTTTCTTT. Full variable domain (rest looked up from reference TRBV28 and TRBJ1-1): DVKVTQSSRYLVKRTGEKVFLECVQDMDHENMFWYRQDPGLGLRLIYFSYDVKMKEKGDIPEGYSVSREKKERFSLILESASTNQTSMYLCASASTGGRAAFFGQGTRLTVV.

This clonotype was recorded many times. The J gene is TRBJ1-1, the V gene TRBV7-2, with D tentatively TRBD1 (5 bases). Deletions cut 1 base from V and 6 bases from J, with 12 bases between. Germline V CDR1 and CDR2: SGHTA, FQGNSA. The CDR3 sequence is 14 residues long. The CDR3 nucleotides are TGTGCCAGCAGCTTAGTTGGGGCTGTCGCTGAAGCTTTCTTT. The encoded protein is CASSLVGAVAEAFF.

This clonotype was counted ten times or more. V gene TRBV11-3 combines with J gene TRBJ2-7; no firm D call. Germline V gene data show CDR1 as SGHNT and CDR2 as YENEEA. The V gene lost 3 bases and the J gene lost 3 bases, with 9 bases spanning the gap. The CDR3 consists of 13 residues. The DNA of the CDR3 is TGTGCCAGCAGCTTCGGCGAGAACTACGAGCAGTACTTC. Translated: CASSFGENYEQYF.